The clone carrying this TCR beta chain came up a few times. Its target is unknown. From approximately 500 ng total RNA, TCR beta cDNA was generated with a primer in the constant region. Slightly modified ARM-PCR, run as three nested multiplex PCR rounds, produced the TCR beta libraries. TCRdb reprocessed the multiplex PCR reads with MiXCR, giving one entry per CDR3 protein. The table records more than 75,000 distinct CDR3 sequences, 60% to 75% of them present only once. These data originate in a study of tumor-infiltrating lymphocytes in primary liver carcinoma. Across the study: Staged T1-T3 N0M0, the tumors had sizes that ranged from roughly 4.2 to 10 cm across.

Findings and limits, study-wide: A significantly higher top-250-clone fraction was found in tumors than in blood (p = 0.039).

It was from around 18-30 mg of unsorted bulk tissue that RNA and DNA were co-extracted. Samples were taken from five separate regions of every tumor. Sequences were obtained from liver tumor tissue from sampling region 1. The subset: tumor region T1, superior pole. The receptor was isolated from a man aged 40-55 years with primary liver carcinoma and hepatitis B virus infection.

The CDR3 here is CASSYTAQGTTIYF. The DNA of the CDR3 is TGTGCCAGCAGCTACACGGCACAGGGGACCACCATATATTTT. This sequence joins TRBV11-2 and TRBJ1-3; the match to TRBD1 covers 7 bases. Trimming at V came to 4 bases and at J to 9 bases, leaving 9 bases not matched to a gene. Per the germline V gene, CDR1 is SGHAT and CDR2 is FQNNGV. The CDR3 totals 14 residues.